The TCR beta chain under discussion was sequenced for a study of memory CD4+ T cells and cytomegalovirus serostatus. Broader study findings: Repertoires predicted CMV serostatus with median bootstrapped AUC of roughly 0.95.

On this clone: Its target is not known.

Single viable CD3+CD4+CD8-CD45RO+ cells were sorted as the memory CD4+ T cells. Clones were sequenced by immunoSEQ multiplex PCR, and TCRdb holds only the in-frame ones, with some missing. The repertoire holds 55,000 to 65,000 clones, with about 81% as singletons. This TCR was sampled from an adult in good health and CMV-seronegative. The sequenced sample was memory CD4+ T cells from blood.

CDR3 sequence reads: CAISSTGYGYTF. For the CDR3, the DNA is TGTGCCATATCATCTACGGGTTATGGCTACACCTTC. J is TRBJ1-2 and V is TRBV6-1; D not certain. V shed 10 bases and J shed 5 bases, with 14 bases lying between them. From germline, CDR1 is MNHNS and CDR2 SASEGT. The CDR3 runs 12 residues.